This TCR beta chain was sequenced in a study of blood T cells in healthy people across ages. This clonotype was seen many times. What it recognizes is unknown. Study-wide findings and caveats: More naive CD4+ cells and higher diversity were found in long-lived than in aged donors.

The CDR3 runs 13 residues. The germline V and J ends were trimmed by 5 bases and 7 bases, with 12 bases remaining between them. Germline values: CDR1 MNHEY, CDR2 SVGEGT. PCR was performed a second time for roughly 7 to 11 cycles using a sample-barcoded 5' primer and a J-beta primer mix. All cDNA molecules were each tagged by a template-switch adaptor with 12 random nucleotides. TCRdb passed the 5' RACE reads through MiXCR, listing each CDR3 protein once. Here the sample spans hundreds of thousands of distinct CDR3 sequences, approximately 30% being singletons. There were healthy Caucasian individuals from Russia, aged about 6 to 100, serving as donors.

This receptor was identified in a woman at least 80 years old in good health. The sequencing input was blood. This chain connects TRBV6-2 or TRBV6-3 to TRBJ1-5; D is uncertain. The CDR3 DNA reads as TGTGCCAGCAGTGCCGAGGTGAGGCAGCCCCAGCATTTT. Amino acids: CASSAEVRQPQHF.